These 20 T cell receptor beta chains were all obtained from the same sample, sequenced in a study of T cells in Graves' hyperthyroidism and ophthalmopathy. From RNA transcripts, TCR beta CDR3 regions were amplified. Primed by the HTBI set, a first-round RT-PCR was run on the TCR CDR3. TCRdb re-called the multiplex PCR reads through MiXCR, storing one row per CDR3 protein. The sample carries about 270,000 distinct CDR3 sequences, 20% to 25% recorded once. The specimen sequenced was blood. The receptors here all came from a man aged 30 to 45 with Graves' ophthalmopathy.

V and J are TRBV18 and TRBJ2-4, with TRBD2 as a possible D gene (6 bases). This CDR3 is built from 14 residues. Germline assignment: CDR1 KGHSH and CDR2 LQKENI. Trimming cost V 3 bases and J 7 bases, with 13 bases left between them. CDR3 nucleotides: TGTGCCAGCTCACCGGAGGGAGCATGGAACATTCAGTACTTC. This sequence encodes CASSPEGAWNIQYF.

This clonotype was seen repeatedly, ten times or more. This chain joins TRBV9 and TRBJ2-3; 14 bases match TRBD2. This CDR3 has 16 residues. Germline assignment: CDR1 SGDLS and CDR2 YYNGEE. V gave up 2 bases and J gave up 3 bases; unmatched junction bases: 2. The CDR3 DNA is TGTGCCAGCAGCGTGGGACTAGCGGGAGAAACAGATACGCAGTATTTT. Protein product: CASSVGLAGETDTQYF.

This clonotype was counted a single time. V and J are TRBV14 and TRBJ2-3; D not resolved. Per the germline V gene, CDR1 is SGHDN and CDR2 is FVKESK. Between the trimmed V and J ends, which lost 0 bases and 6 bases, there was a span of 16 bases. This CDR3 region has 16 residues. CDR3 nucleotide sequence: TGTGCCAGCAGCCAAGATACCCAGTCAAGAGCGGATACGCAGTATTTT. This sequence encodes CASSQDTQSRADTQYF.

This rearrangement joins TRBV20-1 to TRBJ2-1; no clear D gene. There are 11 residues in the CDR3. Trimming cost V 1 base and J 9 bases, with 7 bases left between them. CDR1 DFQATT and CDR2 SNEGSKA come from the germline V gene (reference sequence). Here the CDR3 DNA reads TGCAGTGCTAGAGGGGTGCCTGAGCAGTTCTTC. This codes for CSARGVPEQFF.

The V call is TRBV6-2 or TRBV6-3, the J call TRBJ2-4; D may match TRBD1 or TRBD2 (5 bases each). CDR1 and CDR2 (germline): MNHEY, SVGEGT. V was cut by 5 bases and J by 4 bases, with 18 bases left in between. This CDR3 has 16 amino acids. The CDR3: CASSLGAGNLKNIQYF. The CDR3 coding sequence is TGTGCCAGCAGTCTCGGGGCAGGAAATTTAAAAAACATTCAGTACTTC.

The gene calls are TRBV7-9 and TRBJ2-2; D tentatively fits TRBD1 or TRBD2 (5 bases each). The V gene lost 5 bases and the J gene lost 6 bases, with 7 bases spanning the gap. The CDR3 covers 12 residues. The V gene's germline CDR1 is SEHNR and CDR2 FQNEAQ (reference sequence). The CDR3 reads CASSGTAGELFF. The CDR3 coding sequence is TGTGCCAGCAGCGGGACCGCCGGGGAGCTGTTTTTT. Supplemented by reference TRBV7-9 and TRBJ2-2, the full variable domain reads DTGVSQNPRHKITKRGQNVTFRCDPISEHNRLYWYRQTLGQGPEFLTYFQNEAQLEKSRLLSDRFSAERPKGSFSTLEIQRTEQGDSAMYLCASSGTAGELFFGEGSRLTVL.

This clonotype was detected many times. The rearrangement uses TRBV28 and TRBJ2-7, with 7 nucleotides matching TRBD2. Germline V CDR1 and CDR2: MDHEN, SYDVKM. After removal of 3 bases from V and 0 bases from J, the junction contained 5 bases not matched to a gene. CDR3 size: 15 residues. The CDR3 nucleotides are TGTGCCAGCAGTTTGGCAGGGAGGGGCTCCTACGAGCAGTACTTC. This gives the protein CASSLAGRGSYEQYF. Together with reference TRBV28 and TRBJ2-7, the CDR3 gives the full variable domain: DVKVTQSSRYLVKRTGEKVFLECVQDMDHENMFWYRQDPGLGLRLIYFSYDVKMKEKGDIPEGYSVSREKKERFSLILESASTNQTSMYLCASSLAGRGSYEQYFGPGTRLTVT.

The table lists this clonotype with a few counts. V usage is TRBV29-1 and J usage is TRBJ1-2; no clear D gene. Between the trimmed V and J ends, which lost 6 bases and 4 bases, there was a span of 24 bases. The CDR3 is 16 amino acids. Looked up from germline, CDR1 is SQVTM and CDR2 is ANQGSEA. The CDR3: CSVQTGSGRLGYGYTF. The CDR3 bases are TGCAGCGTCCAGACGGGTTCAGGCCGTCTAGGCTATGGCTACACCTTC.

This clonotype has ten or more counts. V gene TRBV10-1 combines with J gene TRBJ2-7; 7 bases match TRBD1. CDR1 and CDR2 from the germline V gene are WNHNN and SYGVQD (reference sequence). V dropped 3 bases and J dropped 3; count of bases not matched to a gene: 11. CDR3 size: 16 residues. The CDR3, as DNA: TGCGCCAGCAGTGACCAACCTCAGACAGGGAACTACGAGCAGTACTTC. As protein: CASSDQPQTGNYEQYF.

In its sample, this clonotype was seen many times. The chain employs TRBV2 and TRBJ1-5, with D uncertain. The ends were cut back, 6 bases at V and 0 bases at J, with 12 bases in the middle. The germline gives CDR1 SNHLY, CDR2 FYNNEI. There are 15 residues in the CDR3. CDR3 region: CASRLTGYSNQPQHF. CDR3 bases: TGTGCCAGCAGACTGACGGGTTATAGCAATCAGCCCCAGCATTTT.

This clonotype was detected ten times or more. CDR3 sequence: CASSQGHGTEAFF. The DNA of the CDR3 is TGTGCCAGCAGCCAAGGGCACGGCACTGAAGCTTTCTTT. The V and J genes are TRBV3-1 and TRBJ1-1, with unresolved D. The germline V gene has CDR1 LGHDT and CDR2 YNNKEL (reference sequence). This CDR3 is 13 amino acids long. The V end lost 1 base, the J end lost 4 bases, and 7 bases lay between the germline ends. The variable domain in full, completed from reference TRBV3-1 and TRBJ1-1, reads DTAVSQTPKYLVTQMGNDKSIKCEQNLGHDTMYWYKQDSKKFLKIMFSYNNKELIINETVPNRFSPKSPDKAHLNLHINSLELGDSAVYFCASSQGHGTEAFFGQGTRLTVV.

V gene TRBV15 combines with J gene TRBJ1-1; a possible D gene is TRBD1 (6 bases). The V gene lost 9 bases and the J gene lost 1 base, with 15 bases spanning the gap. This CDR3 has 14 residues. Germline-derived CDR1 and CDR2 are LNHNV and YYDKDF (reference sequence). In DNA, the CDR3 is TGTGCCACGACAACAGGGCCAGCGAACACTGAAGCTTTCTTT. Translation gives CATTTGPANTEAFF.

Ten or more counts support this clonotype. The chain uses TRBV20-1 and TRBJ2-5; 8 nucleotides match TRBD1. CDR3 size: 14 residues. Germline lookup yields CDR1 DFQATT and CDR2 SNEGSKA (reference sequence). J lost 5 bases, V lost 4 bases, and 9 bases had no gene match. The CDR3 here is CSATPGQEVETQYF. The CDR3 nucleotides are TGCAGTGCTACACCGGGACAGGAGGTCGAGACCCAGTACTTC.

In this sample, this clonotype turned up many times. This chain joins TRBV6-1 and TRBJ1-2; the match to TRBD1 covers 9 bases. J lost 2 bases, V lost 6 bases, and 7 bases had no gene match. This CDR3 contains 15 residues. Germline V gene sequence: CDR1 MNHNS, CDR2 SASEGT. The DNA of the CDR3 is TGTGCCAGCAGGGGAACAGGGGGCGTAAACTATGGCTACACCTTC. It codes for CASRGTGGVNYGYTF.

This chain links TRBV27 with TRBJ2-7, with D tentatively TRBD2 (5 bases). Germline-derived CDR1 and CDR2 are MNHEY and SMNVEV (reference sequence). The length of the CDR3 is 15 residues. V was shortened by 0 bases and J by 2 bases, with 11 bases between the two germline ends. DNA of the CDR3: TGTGCCAGCAGTTTATCAATCGAGCGGACCTACGAGCAGTACTTC. Its protein product is CASSLSIERTYEQYF.

The chain combines TRBV7-9 with TRBJ2-1; 11 bases align to TRBD2. CDR1 is SEHNR, CDR2 FQNEAQ, per germline (reference sequence). The CDR3 length is 15 residues. Germline trimming cut 0 bases from V and 10 bases from J; bases unmatched to any gene: 5. The DNA for the CDR3 is TGTGCCAGCAGCTTAGCGCTAACTAGCGGGAGAGAGCAGTTCTTC. This gives the protein CASSLALTSGREQFF.

In regard to this clonotype: This clone may be a read error of a much larger clone one base away. The rearrangement links TRBV5-1 to TRBJ1-1; 8 bases fit TRBD1. The junction had 6 bases not matched to a gene; V was cut back by 4 bases and J by 4 bases. In germline, CDR1 is SGHRS, CDR2 YFSETQ. The CDR3 has 14 amino acids. The CDR3 loop is CASSAGQVGTEAFF. Here the CDR3 DNA reads TGCGCCAGCAGCGCGGGACAGGTTGGCACTGAAGCTTTCTTT.

As concerns this clonotype: A much larger clone lies one base from this, so it may be a read error. This chain connects TRBV6-1 to TRBJ2-1; 14 bases map to TRBD2. CDR3 size: 15 residues. From germline, CDR1 is MNHNS and CDR2 SASEGT. The CDR3 nucleotides read TGTACCAGCAGACCGGGACTAGCGGGAGTTGTTGAGCAGTTCTTC. The encoded protein is CTSRPGLAGVVEQFF.

The chain carries TRBV5-5 and TRBJ2-1; 7 nucleotides agree with TRBD1. V dropped 3 bases and J dropped 3; count of bases not matched to a gene: 3. The CDR3 is made up of 14 amino acids. Germline CDR1 and CDR2: SGHKS and YYEKEE (reference sequence). The CDR3 here is CASSSQGDYNEQFF. The CDR3 nucleotides read TGTGCCAGCAGCTCTCAGGGGGACTACAATGAGCAGTTCTTC. Combining the CDR3 with reference TRBV5-5 and TRBJ2-1 gives the whole variable domain DAGVTQSPTHLIKTRGQQVTLRCSPISGHKSVSWYQQVLGQGPQFIFQYYEKEERGRGNFPDRFSARQFPNYSSELNVNALLLGDSALYLCASSSQGDYNEQFFGPGTRLTVL.

This clonotype showed up just a few times. The genes are TRBV7-9 and TRBJ1-4; D might be TRBD1 (6 bases). V lost 5 bases, J lost 3 bases, and 13 bases lay in between. This CDR3 has 15 amino acids. CDR1 is SEHNR and CDR2 is FQNEAQ in the germline V gene (reference sequence). Written as DNA, the CDR3 is TGTGCCAGCAGCAACCGACAGGCTTCTAATGAAAAACTGTTTTTT. This encodes CASSNRQASNEKLFF. The full variable domain, rest sourced from reference TRBV7-9 and TRBJ1-4, is DTGVSQNPRHKITKRGQNVTFRCDPISEHNRLYWYRQTLGQGPEFLTYFQNEAQLEKSRLLSDRFSAERPKGSFSTLEIQRTEQGDSAMYLCASSNRQASNEKLFFGSGTQLSVL.